The 14 T cell receptor beta chains below all came from one sample that was sequenced in a study of T cells in Graves' hyperthyroidism and ophthalmopathy. There were TCR beta CDR3 regions amplified from RNA transcripts. A first-round RT-PCR of the TCR CDR3 used the HTBI primer set. MiXCR, run by TCRdb on the multiplex PCR reads, gives a single entry per CDR3 protein. In the table there are under 350,000 distinct CDR3 sequences, roughly 13% of which are singletons. The sample taken for sequencing was blood. All receptors derive from a woman aged 40 to 50 with Graves' hyperthyroidism.

The rearrangement links TRBV2 to TRBJ2-7; tentatively, D is TRBD1 (6 bases). The CDR3 runs 13 residues. CDR1 SNHLY and CDR2 FYNNEI come from the germline V gene. Trimming stripped 6 bases from V and 0 bases from J, with 9 bases between. CDR3: CASSEDSSYEQYF. The CDR3, as DNA: TGTGCCAGCAGCGAGGACAGCTCCTACGAGCAGTACTTC.

In this sample, this clonotype turned up many times. The chain combines TRBV5-1 with TRBJ2-4, with 9 bases lining up with TRBD1. With V trimmed by 3 bases and J by 12 bases, 7 bases remained unmatched. CDR1 and CDR2 (germline): SGHRS, YFSETQ. There are 13 residues in the CDR3. The DNA of the CDR3 is TGCGCCAGCAGCTCGGGACAGGGAGAGGGTCAGTACTTC. This translates into CASSSGQGEGQYF.

V usage is TRBV30 and J usage is TRBJ1-6, with 9 bases matching TRBD1. Germline trimming cut 1 base from V and 10 bases from J; bases unmatched to any gene: 8. CDR3 size: 15 residues. The germline CDR1 and CDR2 sequences are GTSNPN and SVGIG (reference sequence). CDR3 amino acids: CAWSELGQGWSPLHF. The CDR3 region has the DNA TGTGCCTGGAGTGAACTCGGACAGGGGTGGTCACCCCTCCACTTT.

The chain combines TRBV20-1 with TRBJ1-1, with 8 bases aligning to TRBD1. In germline, CDR1 is DFQATT, CDR2 SNEGSKA (reference sequence). V gave up 0 bases and J gave up 7 bases; unmatched junction bases: 7. The CDR3 has 14 amino acids. CDR3 sequence: CSARDPGQVDEAFF. DNA for the CDR3: TGCAGTGCTAGAGACCCGGGACAGGTCGATGAAGCTTTCTTT.

This clonotype has at least ten counts. The chain is built from TRBV7-9 and TRBJ1-6, with TRBD1 matching over 9 bases. With V trimmed by 5 bases and J by 8 bases, 13 bases remained unmatched. The CDR3 length is 17 residues. Germline V gene sequence: CDR1 SEHNR, CDR2 FQNEAQ (reference sequence). CDR3 residues: CASSGPLPGQGYSPLHF. The CDR3, as DNA: TGTGCCAGCAGCGGTCCTTTACCGGGACAGGGTTATTCACCCCTCCACTTT.

Comment on this clonotype: Possible read error: a much larger clone is one base away. The V gene is TRBV28, the J gene TRBJ1-1, with 10 bases lining up with TRBD1. The CDR3 consists of 14 residues. The J segment lost 4 bases and the V segment lost 7 bases, leaving 6 bases of the junction unmatched. Germline V gives CDR1 MDHEN, CDR2 SYDVKM. The CDR3 DNA sequence: TGTGCCAGCACCTTCCGGGACAGGGGCACTGAAGCTTTCTTT. Its translation: CASTFRDRGTEAFF. Full variable domain (rest looked up from reference TRBV28 and TRBJ1-1): DVKVTQSSRYLVKRTGEKVFLECVQDMDHENMFWYRQDPGLGLRLIYFSYDVKMKEKGDIPEGYSVSREKKERFSLILESASTNQTSMYLCASTFRDRGTEAFFGQGTRLTVV.

This clonotype was recorded at least ten times. The chain recombines TRBV5-1 with TRBJ2-7, with TRBD1 identical over 9 bases. Germline trimming cut 3 bases from V and 3 bases from J; bases unmatched to any gene: 4. The CDR3 runs to 14 residues. CDR1 is SGHRS and CDR2 is YFSETQ in the germline V gene. CDR3 in DNA: TGCGCCAGCAGCTGGCGGGACAGGGACTACGAGCAGTACTTC. Encoded protein: CASSWRDRDYEQYF.

CDR3 nucleotides: TGCAGCGGCTTTCCGGGCCTCAAGTGGTACAATGAGCAGTTCTTC. Translated: CSGFPGLKWYNEQFF. The chain carries TRBV29-1 and TRBJ2-1; no definite D call. The CDR3 sequence is 15 residues long. Germline V lookup: CDR1 SQVTM, CDR2 ANQGSEA. V lost 7 bases and J lost 4, with 20 bases in between.

Only a few counts were recorded for this clonotype. The DNA for the CDR3 is TGCGCCAGCAGCCAGGTAGGGGCGCGGAACACTGAAGCTTTCTTT. It is translated as CASSQVGARNTEAFF. V and J are TRBV4-1 and TRBJ1-1; tentatively, D is TRBD1 (5 bases). V was shortened by 3 bases and J by 1 base, with 12 bases between the two germline ends. This CDR3 has 15 residues. Looked up from germline, CDR1 is MGHRA and CDR2 is YSYEKL.

This clonotype has at least ten counts. V gene TRBV28 combines with J gene TRBJ2-7; D is tentatively TRBD1 or TRBD2 (5 bases each). There are 14 residues in the CDR3. The V gene's germline CDR1 is MDHEN and CDR2 SYDVKM. V was cut by 4 bases and J by 0 bases, with 10 bases left in between. CDR3 DNA: TGTGCCAGCAGTTCCCTGGGACGCTCCTACGAGCAGTACTTC. Protein sequence: CASSSLGRSYEQYF.

This clonotype was recorded at least ten times. The chain is built from TRBV7-9 and TRBJ2-1, with D perhaps matching TRBD2 (6 bases). Per germline, CDR1 SEHNR and CDR2 FQNEAQ (reference sequence). V lost 4 bases and J 1 base, leaving 17 bases between the germline ends. CDR3 length: 17 residues. In nucleotides, the CDR3 is TGTGCCAGCAGCTCATCCCGCGGGACCTCTTCCTACAATGAGCAGTTCTTC. Protein sequence: CASSSSRGTSSYNEQFF.

This clonotype was counted at least ten times. The J gene is TRBJ1-4, the V gene TRBV15; 7 nucleotides align to TRBD1. Germline V CDR1 and CDR2: LNHNV, YYDKDF (reference sequence). CDR3 length: 16 amino acids. V lost 5 bases to trimming and J lost 8 bases; unmatched junction nucleotides: 14. The CDR3, as DNA: TGTGCCACCAGCCCCGGCGGACAGGACGGGGGAGAAAAACTGTTTTTT. It yields the protein CATSPGGQDGGEKLFF.

This clonotype showed up just a few times. The chain recombines TRBV19 with TRBJ2-4; tentatively, D is TRBD2 (6 bases). This CDR3 is 16 amino acids long. CDR1 is LNHDA and CDR2 is SQIVND in the germline V gene (reference sequence). Trimming shortened V by 3 bases and J by 3 bases, and 15 bases separated the two germline ends. CDR3 loop: CASSIAATRNKNIQYF. CDR3 coding DNA: TGTGCCAGTAGTATCGCTGCGACTAGGAACAAAAACATTCAGTACTTC. The full variable domain, its missing parts supplied by reference TRBV19 and TRBJ2-4, is DGGITQSPKYLFRKEGQNVTLSCEQNLNHDAMYWYRQDPGQGLRLIYYSQIVNDFQKGDIAEGYSVSREKKESFPLTVTSAQKNPTAFYLCASSIAATRNKNIQYFGAGTRLSVL.

The V and J genes are TRBV19 and TRBJ1-1; D perhaps matches TRBD1 (5 bases). The CDR3 length is 16 residues. Per germline, CDR1 LNHDA and CDR2 SQIVND (reference sequence). V lost 10 bases and J lost 1, with 22 bases in between. CDR3 DNA: TGTGCCACCCACCGGGGGAGTGGCATGAGGAACACTGAAGCTTTCTTT. Translation: CATHRGSGMRNTEAFF.